Reported below is one T cell receptor beta chain. The target antigen is unknown. The data derive from a study of long-term antiretroviral therapy in people with HIV. Findings and limits, study-wide: The repertoire was dominated at all time points by clones expanded before ART. Comparison with controls showed narrower CDR3 length ranges in HIV repertoires.

An immunoSEQ assay, version v3.0, was performed at survey level. The method was immunoSEQ multiplex PCR; TCRdb's version includes in-frame clones alone and lacks a portion of them. The table shows approximately 24,000 clones, with around 84% occurring only once. The CDR3 is made up of 13 amino acids. With 9 bases removed from V and 3 bases from J, the gap between germline ends came to 14 bases. Germline lookup yields CDR1 WSHSY and CDR2 SAAADI. United States facilities provided treatment to all participants with HIV. The source material was unsorted PBMCs, sampled 4.4 years after starting antiretroviral therapy. V gene TRBV10-2 combines with J gene TRBJ1-1; D remains unclear. The TCR comes from a man aged 25-45 years with HIV. The CDR3 DNA reads TGCGCCAGTTCGTCCCAGAGGGACACTGAAGCTTTCTTT. The encoded protein is CASSSQRDTEAFF.